The 6 T cell receptor beta chains below all came from one sample that was sequenced in a study of cytomegalovirus exposure and HLA in healthy donors (dated by TCRdb to the late 2010s). The protocol used for the library was the immunoSEQ multiplex PCR assay. For the multiplex PCR, a mixture combining 60 forward primers for TCR Vbeta segments and 13 reverse primers for TCR Jbeta segments was used. Held by TCRdb, this immuneACCESS table contains in-frame sequences only and omits some clones. Under half of the omission traces to an unresolved V gene where checked; the cause of the rest is unknown. This sample holds roughly 200,000 clones; 75% to 85% were observed only once. The top ten clonotypes cover 3.5% to 4.5% of the sample. Sequenced material: PBMCs. Every receptor here comes from a woman aged 55-69 years in good health and CMV-seropositive.

This chain connects TRBV5-6 to TRBJ1-1; D gene ambiguous. The V gene's germline CDR1 is SGHDT and CDR2 YYEEEE. CDR3 length: 12 residues. The ends were cut back, 0 bases at V and 5 bases at J, with 5 bases in the middle. The CDR3, as DNA: TGTGCCAGCAGCTTGGACCGGACTGAAGCTTTCTTT. This sequence encodes CASSLDRTEAFF.

The chain uses TRBV28 and TRBJ2-7, with 7 positions matching TRBD2. Germline assignment: CDR1 MDHEN and CDR2 SYDVKM. V shed 1 base, J shed 3 bases, and the junction held 3 bases outside the gene matches. The CDR3 is 14 residues long. The CDR3 here is CASSLSAGVYEQYF. CDR3 coding DNA: TGTGCCAGCAGTTTATCTGCGGGGGTCTACGAGCAGTACTTC.

J is TRBJ2-1 and V is TRBV7-6; 8 bases are a match to TRBD2. This CDR3 is 19 amino acids long. CDR1 and CDR2 from the germline V gene are SGHVS and FNYEAQ. After removal of 2 bases from V and 7 bases from J, the junction contained 19 bases not matched to a gene. In nucleotides, the CDR3 is TGTGCCAGCAGCTTATTACAGCCCCTCGGGCTAGCGGGCCGGAATGAGCAGTTCTTC. It translates to CASSLLQPLGLAGRNEQFF.

CDR3 bases: TGTGCCAGCAGCTTAGGACTAGCGGGTGGATATTACAATGAGCAGTTCTTC. Encoded protein: CASSLGLAGGYYNEQFF. The rearrangement links TRBV7-6 to TRBJ2-1; 10 bases are a match to TRBD2. Trimming took 1 base from V and 4 from J; bases not matched to a gene: 7. The CDR3 runs 17 residues. Germline CDR1 SGHVS, CDR2 FNYEAQ.

Turning to this clone: The same CDR3 also results from other DNA sequences found in this sample. The chain is built from TRBV11-1 and TRBJ2-7, with D possibly TRBD1 on 5 matching bases. The V gene lost 5 bases and the J gene lost 3 bases, with 17 bases spanning the gap. Per the germline V gene, CDR1 is SGHAT and CDR2 is FQDESV (reference sequence). The CDR3 is made up of 15 amino acids. This CDR3 reads CASSPDPGQDYEQYF. DNA for the CDR3: TGTGCCAGCAGCCCCGACCCAGGGCAAGACTACGAGCAGTACTTC.

The chain has TRBV5-4 and TRBJ1-3, with D maybe TRBD1 (6 bases). The CDR3 totals 15 residues. V dropped 4 bases and J dropped 0 bases, with 11 bases sitting between them. Germline lookup yields CDR1 SGHNT and CDR2 YYREEE (reference sequence). The CDR3 here is CASSLDSRSGNTIYF. Written as DNA, the CDR3 is TGTGCCAGCAGCCTGGACAGCCGCTCTGGAAACACCATATATTTT.